Listed below are T cell receptor beta chains from one sample, sequenced in a study of graft-versus-host responses after intestinal transplantation. Their cognate antigens are unknown. The method was immunoSEQ multiplex PCR; TCRdb's version includes in-frame clones alone and lacks a portion of them. Among more than 95,000 clones, about 90% were seen once, and the ten largest hold more than 0.8%. The sample here was unstimulated CD4+ T cells sorted from spleen or lymph node cells, taken before intestinal transplant. The receptor set was obtained from a human donor who received an intestinal transplant. CDR3s include the opening cysteine and the closing phenylalanine or tryptophan. A D gene is named only where the DNA matches it firmly. Not every row has a clone size; where given, it reads once, few, many or a size class.

once	TRBV5-1	TRBJ2-5	.	CASSLTYQETQYF	TGCGCCAGCAGCTTGACATACCAAGAGACCCAGTACTTC
.	TRBV30	TRBJ2-7	TRBD1	CAWSARTGRYRVYEQYF	TGTGCCTGGAGTGCAAGGACAGGGAGATACCGGGTCTACGAGCAGTACTTC
.	TRBV18	TRBJ2-1	TRBD1	CASSLPGTGVYNEQFF	TGTGCCAGCTCACTACCCGGGACAGGGGTCTACAATGAGCAGTTCTTC
.	TRBV10-1	TRBJ1-1	.	CASSESAVNTEAFF	TGCGCCAGCAGTGAGTCGGCGGTGAACACTGAAGCTTTCTTT
.	TRBV18	TRBJ1-1	TRBD1	CASSRTGNTEAFF	TGTGCCAGCTCTCGGACAGGGAACACTGAAGCTTTCTTT
.	TRBV15	TRBJ2-7	.	CATSRGVVGVMEEQYF	TGTGCCACCAGCAGAGGCGTGGTGGGAGTAATGGAAGAGCAGTACTTC
.	TRBV9	TRBJ2-5	.	CASSSGGTPGRGKTQYF	TGTGCCAGCAGCTCCGGAGGGACGCCGGGAAGAGGGAAGACCCAGTACTTC
.	TRBV5-1	TRBJ1-1	.	CASRRRTEAFF	TGCGCCAGCAGAAGGCGCACTGAAGCTTTCTTT
once	TRBV5-1	TRBJ1-1	.	CASSLTDRKEAFF	TGCGCCAGCAGCCTGACCGACAGAAAGGAAGCTTTCTTT
.	TRBV4-1	TRBJ2-5	TRBD1	CASSHPKPGQGHQETQYF	TGCGCCAGCAGCCACCCAAAACCGGGACAGGGGCACCAAGAGACCCAGTACTTC
few	TRBV11-2	TRBJ2-7	.	CASSLADYYEQYF	TGTGCCAGCAGCTTAGCAGATTACTACGAGCAGTACTTC
few	TRBV28	TRBJ1-4	.	CASSLATAEKLFF	TGTGCCAGCAGTTTAGCGACGGCCGAAAAACTGTTTTTT
.	TRBV4-1	TRBJ2-3	.	CASSQVAGQPTDTQYF	TGCGCCAGCAGCCAAGTTGCCGGACAGCCCACAGATACGCAGTATTTT
few	TRBV30	TRBJ2-1	.	CAWSVMAGSYNEQFF	TGTGCCTGGAGTGTAATGGCAGGGAGCTACAATGAGCAGTTCTTC
.	TRBV19	TRBJ1-4	.	CASSDRPTTNEKLFF	TGTGCCAGTTCAGACAGGCCCACAACTAATGAAAAACTGTTTTTT
.	TRBV29-1	TRBJ1-2	TRBD1	CSVDRTGANYGYTF	TGCAGCGTTGATAGGACAGGGGCGAACTATGGCTACACCTTC
.	TRBV29-1	TRBJ2-5	.	CSVEVEVQETQYF	TGCAGCGTTGAAGTTGAGGTTCAAGAGACCCAGTACTTC
.	TRBV11-2	TRBJ2-3	TRBD2	CASSLSVAGGTDTQYF	TGTGCCAGCAGCTTATCGGTAGCGGGAGGCACAGATACGCAGTATTTT
.	TRBV2	TRBJ1-5	.	CASRSGERNQPQHF	TGTGCCAGCAGATCCGGGGAACGGAATCAGCCCCAGCATTTT
few	TRBV7-9	TRBJ2-2	.	CASSLARERKLTGELFF	TGTGCCAGCAGCTTGGCCAGGGAAAGAAAGTTGACCGGGGAGCTGTTTTTT
.	TRBV15	TRBJ1-2	.	CATSRVQGGDYGYTF	TGTGCCACCAGCAGGGTACAGGGAGGGGACTATGGCTACACCTTC
.	TRBV5-1	TRBJ1-4	.	CASSLGVGAEKLFF	TGCGCCAGCAGCTTGGGGGTGGGAGCGGAAAAACTGTTTTTT
once	TRBV29-1	TRBJ2-3	.	CSVVPMNTQYF	TGCAGCGTTGTCCCCATGAATACGCAGTATTTT
.	TRBV14	TRBJ2-1	TRBD2	CASSLLLAGVHEQFF	TGTGCCAGCAGCCTACTCCTAGCGGGAGTCCATGAGCAGTTCTTC
.	TRBV30	TRBJ2-7	TRBD2	CAWTSGRYEQYF	TGTGCCTGGACTAGCGGGAGATACGAGCAGTACTTC
.	TRBV7-2	TRBJ2-5	.	CASSLAGETQYF	TGTGCCAGCAGCTTAGCGGGTGAGACCCAGTACTTC
once	TRBV10-3	TRBJ2-3	.	CAISESQGTDTQYF	TGTGCCATCAGTGAGTCGCAGGGTACAGATACGCAGTATTTT
.	TRBV5-1	TRBJ2-3	TRBD1	CASSSGQGSDTQYF	TGCGCCAGCAGCTCGGGACAGGGCTCGGATACGCAGTATTTT
.	TRBV27	TRBJ2-7	TRBD2	CASSLYGGSQSYEQYF	TGTGCCAGCAGTTTATACGGCGGGAGTCAATCCTACGAGCAGTACTTC
.	TRBV7-7	TRBJ2-5	TRBD2	CASSLGAGGETQYF	TGTGCCAGCAGCTTAGGGGCGGGGGGAGAGACCCAGTACTTC
.	TRBV27	TRBJ2-1	.	CASTTPLYNEQFF	TGTGCCAGCACCACCCCCCTATACAATGAGCAGTTCTTC
.	TRBV18	TRBJ1-1	.	CASSPLEGNTEAFF	TGTGCCAGCTCACCCTTAGAGGGGAACACTGAAGCTTTCTTT
once	TRBV5-1	TRBJ1-6	TRBD1	CASSLGDRGDSPLHF	TGCGCCAGCAGCTTGGGGGACAGGGGTGATTCACCCCTCCACTTT
.	TRBV7-2	TRBJ2-5	.	CASRKEAREETQYF	TGTGCCAGCAGAAAAGAAGCTAGGGAAGAGACCCAGTACTTC
.	TRBV10-3	TRBJ1-3	.	CAISTGQHSGNTIYF	TGTGCCATCAGCACAGGACAGCACTCTGGAAACACCATATATTTT
.	TRBV6-1	TRBJ1-5	.	CASSEHSPGGNQSQHF	TGTGCCAGCAGTGAGCACTCCCCTGGGGGCAATCAGTCCCAGCATTTT
.	TRBV7-9	TRBJ1-5	.	CASSLMDSYQPQHF	TGTGCCAGCAGCTTAATGGACAGCTATCAGCCCCAGCATTTT
.	TRBV5-4	TRBJ2-2	TRBD2	CASSKLAGVTGELFF	TGTGCCAGCTCCAAACTAGCGGGAGTAACCGGGGAGCTGTTTTTT
.	TRBV7-9	TRBJ2-1	TRBD2	CASSRPGASGRNEQFF	TGTGCCAGCAGCCGACCTGGGGCTAGCGGGAGAAATGAGCAGTTCTTC
.	TRBV7-9	TRBJ2-5	TRBD2	CASSLSPLAGVETQYF	TGTGCCAGCAGCTTGTCCCCGCTAGCGGGGGTGGAGACCCAGTACTTC
.	TRBV5-4	TRBJ2-7	TRBD2	CASSPGTSLPEQYF	TGTGCCAGCAGCCCCGGGACTAGCCTACCCGAGCAGTACTTC
.	TRBV28	TRBJ1-2	.	CASSSVPRTYGYTF	TGTGCCAGCAGCTCTGTACCCAGAACATATGGCTACACCTTC
.	TRBV4-1	TRBJ1-5	.	CASSLVRDKNQPQHF	TGCGCCAGCAGCCTTGTCCGGGACAAAAATCAGCCCCAGCATTTT
.	TRBV21-1	TRBJ1-5	.	CASSKGRNQPQHF	TGTGCCAGCAGCAAAGGGCGCAATCAGCCCCAGCATTTT
.	TRBV5-1	TRBJ2-7	.	CASSPGGTSYEQYF	TGCGCCAGCAGCCCTGGGGGCACCTCCTACGAGCAGTACTTC
.	TRBV10-1	TRBJ2-1	TRBD1	CASSVGTAYNEQFF	TGCGCCAGCAGTGTAGGGACAGCCTACAATGAGCAGTTCTTC
.	TRBV14	TRBJ2-7	.	CASSQTRFYEQYF	TGTGCCAGCAGCCAAACGCGGTTCTACGAGCAGTACTTC
once	TRBV12-5	TRBJ2-1	TRBD1	CASAWDRGNEQFF	TGTGCTAGTGCCTGGGACAGGGGGAATGAGCAGTTCTTC
.	TRBV5-1	TRBJ2-3	TRBD2	CASSVEREGDTQYF	TGCGCCAGCAGCGTAGAGCGGGAAGGAGATACGCAGTATTTT
.	TRBV2	TRBJ2-7	TRBD2	CASSGWRGAYEQYF	TGTGCCAGCAGTGGGTGGCGGGGGGCCTACGAGCAGTACTTC
few	TRBV7-3	TRBJ2-3	TRBD1	CASSRQGPSTDTQYF	TGTGCCAGCAGCAGACAGGGGCCTAGCACAGATACGCAGTATTTT
.	TRBV9	TRBJ2-3	.	CASSSRLADTQYF	TGTGCCAGCAGCTCCAGACTCGCAGATACGCAGTATTTT
.	TRBV27	TRBJ1-6	.	CASGGNSPLHF	TGTGCCAGCGGTGGGAATTCACCCCTCCACTTT